These T cell receptor beta chains were read from a single sample in a study of technical replicates of blood from a handful of donors. Data came from immunoSEQ multiplex PCR; TCRdb stores just in-frame clones and leaves some out. The sample shows 60,000 to 85,000 clones, 94% of them seen only once. The source material was T cells isolated from PBMCs. The receptors derive from a human donor in good health. Each CDR3 is given with its conserved first and last residue. A D gene is named only where the DNA matches it firmly.

TRBD1 TRBJ2-7 TRBV18 TGTGCCAGCTCACGAAACGGACCGGGACAGGGGTCCTACGAGCAGTACTTC CASSRNGPGQGSYEQYF
TRBD2 TRBJ2-1 TRBV4-3 TGCGCCAGCAGCCAAGAGAGCGGCGGGAGGTCCTACAATGAGCAGTTCTTC CASSQESGGRSYNEQFF
TRBD2 TRBJ2-1 TRBV7-9 TGTGCCAGCAGCTTCATGAGCGGGAGGGCCTCCAATGAGCAGTTCTTC CASSFMSGRASNEQFF
NA TRBJ2-1 TRBV6-1 TGTGCCAGCAGTGAAACGCTAGCAGCTAATGAGCAGTTCTTC CASSETLAANEQFF
NA TRBJ1-2 TRBV6-1 TGTGCCAGCAATCGGGACATCTTTCACTACACCTTC CASNRDIFHYTF
NA TRBJ1-1 TRBV30 TGTGCCTGGAGCATGAACACTGAAGCTTTCTTT CAWSMNTEAFF
TRBD1 TRBJ1-1 TRBV4-2 TGTGCCAGCACCCACCCGGACAGGGAGAACACTGAAGCTTTCTTT CASTHPDRENTEAFF
NA TRBJ2-5 TRBV4-1 TGCGCCAGCAGCCGCGCCCCGAGCCCCGAAATAGAGACCCAGTACTTC CASSRAPSPEIETQYF
NA TRBJ2-3 TRBV7-2 TGTGCCAGCAGCTTAGGTAGCGGACGCACAGATACGCAGTATTTT CASSLGSGRTDTQYF
NA TRBJ2-5 TRBV7-8 TGTGCCAGCAGCTTAGGTCAGAAAGAGACCCAGTACTTC CASSLGQKETQYF
NA TRBJ2-2 TRBV27 TGTGCCAGCAGTTTCCGGGGGACCGGGGAGCTGTTTTTT CASSFRGTGELFF
NA TRBJ1-5 TRBV11-2 TGTGCCAGCAGCCACGGAGAACAGCCCCAGCATTTT CASSHGEQPQHF
NA TRBJ2-1 TRBV7-9 TGTGCCAGCAGCTCCAACAGCAATGGGGAGCAGTTCTTC CASSSNSNGEQFF
NA TRBJ2-2 TRBV29-1 TGCAGCGTTCAGGGAGGCGGGGAGCTGTTTTTT CSVQGGGELFF
NA TRBJ2-7 TRBV29-1 TGCAGCGTTGACAGTACCTACGAGCAGTACTTC CSVDSTYEQYF
TRBD2 TRBJ2-1 TRBV19 TGTGCCAGTAGTATCCCCGCTAGCGGGAACAATGAGCAGTTCTTC CASSIPASGNNEQFF
TRBD1 TRBJ1-3 TRBV6-6 TGTGCCAGCAGCTCACAGGGGGCCTTCTCTGGAAACACCATATATTTT CASSSQGAFSGNTIYF
NA TRBJ1-3 TRBV5-6 TGTGCCAGCAGCTTGACAGGAAGAAACACCATATATTTT CASSLTGRNTIYF
TRBD1 TRBJ1-2 TRBV5-1 TGCGCCAGCAGCTTGGCCGGGGACAGCCGTGGCTACACCTTC CASSLAGDSRGYTF
NA TRBJ2-7 TRBV10-3 TGTGCCATCAGTGAGACCCGGGAGAGGTACGAGCAGTACTTC CAISETRERYEQYF